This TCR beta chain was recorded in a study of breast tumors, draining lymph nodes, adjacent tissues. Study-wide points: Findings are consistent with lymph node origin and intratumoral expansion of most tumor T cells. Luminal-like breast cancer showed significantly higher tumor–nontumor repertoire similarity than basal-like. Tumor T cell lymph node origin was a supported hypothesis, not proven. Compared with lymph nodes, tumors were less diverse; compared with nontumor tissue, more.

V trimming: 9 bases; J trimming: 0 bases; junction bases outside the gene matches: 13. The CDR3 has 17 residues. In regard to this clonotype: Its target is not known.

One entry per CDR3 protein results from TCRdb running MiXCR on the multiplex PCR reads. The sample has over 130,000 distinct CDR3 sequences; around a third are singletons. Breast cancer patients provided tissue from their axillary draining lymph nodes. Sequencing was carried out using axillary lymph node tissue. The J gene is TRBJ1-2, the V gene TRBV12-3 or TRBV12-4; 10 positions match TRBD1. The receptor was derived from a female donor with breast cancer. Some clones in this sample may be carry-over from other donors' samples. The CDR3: CASSIWGQGRANYGYTF. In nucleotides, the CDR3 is TGTGCCAGTTCAATCTGGGGACAGGGGAGAGCTAACTATGGCTACACCTTC.